The source of this T cell receptor (beta chain) is a study of cytomegalovirus exposure and HLA in healthy donors. Of note for this clone: Its antigen is not known.

There are 14 residues in the CDR3. V was clipped by 5 bases and J by 12 bases; unmatched bases: 10. CDR1 MDHEN and CDR2 SYDVKM come from the germline V gene. In the PCR, 60 Vbeta and 13 Jbeta primers were used. TCRdb's table, derived via immunoSEQ multiplex PCR, lists solely in-frame clones and lacks some. The repertoire has roughly 140,000 clones, around 83% of them found once; the top ten carry roughly 2.4%. Study-wide points: Links to common viral pathogens appeared, in a later analysis, for several of the most significant clusters. A later analysis linked a missense DCLRE1C variant to TCR beta V- and J-gene trimming.

The clonotype was recovered from a woman between 18 and 30 years old in good health and CMV-seronegative. Input material: PBMCs. This chain links TRBV28 with TRBJ1-5; 10 bases align to TRBD1. CDR3 nucleotide sequence: TGTGCCAGCAGTCCTAGCGACAGGGGGCCGCGCCAGCATTTT. Translating it yields CASSPSDRGPRQHF.